This T cell receptor beta chain appears in the sequencing data of a study of Ad26.COV2.S vaccination and SARS-CoV-2 variants. Study details: Into the muscle, Ad26.COV2.S was dosed once or twice, 56 days apart.

As regards this clone: No antigen is known for it.

TCRdb's copy holds only in-frame clones and misses some; the assay was immunoSEQ multiplex PCR. Found here are some 300,000 clones, about 86% of them singletons; the top ten hold 1.5% to 2.5%. Described treatment: over 15 received Ad26.COV2.S at low or high dose, single or two shots; about five received placebo; per-sample allocation not given. Samples were taken on day 63 after the first vaccine or placebo injection. An Ad26 vector was used to express Wuhan-strain SARS-CoV-2 spike as the vaccine. Study-level results: Considerable breadth of spike-specific CD8+ and CD4+ T cell responses has reportedly been documented following vaccination. Comparable non-spike TCR breadth was observed in vaccine and placebo recipients.

V was shortened by 2 bases and J by 0 bases, with 12 bases between the two germline ends. The length of the CDR3 is 16 residues. CDR1 is SGHDT and CDR2 is YYEEEE in the germline V gene. Sample: peripheral blood, taken in a trial of Ad26.COV2.S vaccine versus placebo. This sequence was found in a person between 18 and 65 years old who received the Ad26.COV2.S COVID-19 vaccine or a placebo. This rearrangement joins TRBV5-6 to TRBJ1-5; D is unclear. CDR3 region: CASSLWGDYSNQPQHF. The CDR3, as DNA: TGTGCCAGCAGCTTATGGGGAGACTATAGCAATCAGCCCCAGCATTTT.